This is a list of T cell receptor beta chains from one sample in a study of early T cells in non-severe SARS-CoV-2 infection. TCRdb passed the 5' RACE reads through MiXCR, listing each CDR3 protein once. The sample holds 50,000 to 65,000 distinct CDR3 sequences, about 19% seen once. The material was whole blood, obtained at baseline. Receptor source: an adult who was a healthcare worker with PCR-confirmed SARS-CoV-2 infection or an uninfected control (not recorded which). Both conserved end residues are part of each CDR3. The D gene is left open where the match is weak. Rows give clone size only sometimes, using once, few, many, or a class for an expanded clone.

13	few	TRBV20-1	.	TRBJ2-3	CSARERSTDTQYF	TGCAGTGCTAGAGAACGTAGCACAGATACGCAGTATTTT
14	.	TRBV2	TRBD1	TRBJ2-7	CASTRGDRNYEQYF	TGTGCCAGCACGAGGGGGGACAGGAATTACGAGCAGTACTTC